This note documents a single TCR beta chain sequence. This sample is drawn from a study of blood T cell repertoires in COVID-19. Overall study context: Spain, Italy and the United States supplied samples that represented acute and convalescent COVID-19. From T cells, B-cell-depleted T cells, or PBMCs came the material, which was cDNA or gDNA.

The repertoire was sequenced with immunoSEQ multiplex PCR; TCRdb's copy has only in-frame clones and lacks some. Seen here are tens of thousands of clones, roughly 88% observed once, and the top ten hold over 35%. This CDR3 is 15 amino acids long. Source material: peripheral blood. This TCR was sampled from a human donor in a cohort sampled during active COVID-19. The chain couples TRBV21-1 to TRBJ1-1; the table's TRBD1 call for D was not verified on the DNA. TRBV21-1 is marked as a pseudogene. The CDR3 loop reads CASSKGPQPNTEAFF. The CDR3 region has the DNA TGTGCCAGCAGCAAAGGCCCACAGCCGAACACTGAAGCTTTCTTT.